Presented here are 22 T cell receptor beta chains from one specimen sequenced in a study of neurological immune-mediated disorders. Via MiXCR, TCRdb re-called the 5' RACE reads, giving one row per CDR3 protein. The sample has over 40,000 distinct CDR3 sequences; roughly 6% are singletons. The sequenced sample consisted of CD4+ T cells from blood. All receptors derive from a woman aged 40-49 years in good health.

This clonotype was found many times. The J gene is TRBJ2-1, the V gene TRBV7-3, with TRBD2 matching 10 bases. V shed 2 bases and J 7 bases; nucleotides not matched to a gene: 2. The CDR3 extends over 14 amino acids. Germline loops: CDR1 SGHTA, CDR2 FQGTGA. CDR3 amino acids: CASSLSSGSNEQFF. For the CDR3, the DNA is TGTGCCAGCAGCTTATCTAGCGGGAGTAATGAGCAGTTCTTC.

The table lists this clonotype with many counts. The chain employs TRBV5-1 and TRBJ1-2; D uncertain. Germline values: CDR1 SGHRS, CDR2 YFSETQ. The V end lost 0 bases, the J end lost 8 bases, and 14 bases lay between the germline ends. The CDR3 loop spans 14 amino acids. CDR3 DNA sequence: TGCGCCAGCAGCTTGGCCCAGTCCCCAACAGGCTACACCTTC. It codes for CASSLAQSPTGYTF.

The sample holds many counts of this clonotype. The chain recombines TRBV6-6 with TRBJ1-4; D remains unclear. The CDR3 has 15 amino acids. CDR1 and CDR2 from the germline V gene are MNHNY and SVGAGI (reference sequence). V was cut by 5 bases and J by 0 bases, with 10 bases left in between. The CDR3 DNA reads TGTGCCAGCAGTCCCGTCCTTTCAACTAATGAAAAACTGTTTTTT. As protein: CASSPVLSTNEKLFF.

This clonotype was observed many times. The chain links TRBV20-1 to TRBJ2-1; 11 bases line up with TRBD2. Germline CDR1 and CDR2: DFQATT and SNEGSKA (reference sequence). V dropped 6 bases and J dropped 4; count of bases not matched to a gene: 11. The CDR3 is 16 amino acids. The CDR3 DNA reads TGCAGTGCCCCGAACCTAGCGGGAGGTCCTTACAATGAGCAGTTCTTC. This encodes CSAPNLAGGPYNEQFF.

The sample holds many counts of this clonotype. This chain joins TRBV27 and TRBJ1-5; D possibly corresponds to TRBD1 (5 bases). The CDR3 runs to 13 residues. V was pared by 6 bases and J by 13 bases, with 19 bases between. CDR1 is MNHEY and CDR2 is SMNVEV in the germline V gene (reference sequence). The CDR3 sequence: CASRRDQRGQQHF. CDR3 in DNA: TGTGCCAGCAGAAGAGATCAGAGGGGCCAACAGCATTTT.

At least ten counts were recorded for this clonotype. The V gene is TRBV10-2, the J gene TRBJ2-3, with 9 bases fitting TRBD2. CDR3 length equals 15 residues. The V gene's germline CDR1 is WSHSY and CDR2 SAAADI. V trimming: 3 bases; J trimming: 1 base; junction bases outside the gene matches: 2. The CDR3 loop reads CASSEGGRGTDTQYF. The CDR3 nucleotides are TGCGCCAGCAGTGAAGGCGGGAGGGGCACAGATACGCAGTATTTT.

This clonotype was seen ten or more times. The CDR3 loop is CASSFTGGGQFVYEQYF. DNA for the CDR3: TGTGCCAGCAGTTTTACAGGGGGCGGGCAGTTTGTCTACGAGCAGTACTTC. V gene TRBV6-2 or TRBV6-3 combines with J gene TRBJ2-7, with 9 bases identical to TRBD1. V lost 4 bases to trimming and J lost 3 bases; unmatched junction nucleotides: 13. The V gene's germline CDR1 is MNHEY and CDR2 SVGEGT. The CDR3 is 17 residues long.

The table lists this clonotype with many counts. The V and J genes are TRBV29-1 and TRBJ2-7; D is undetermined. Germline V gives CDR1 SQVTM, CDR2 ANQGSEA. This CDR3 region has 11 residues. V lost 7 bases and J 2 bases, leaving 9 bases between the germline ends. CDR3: CSAQEAYEQYF. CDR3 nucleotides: TGCAGCGCCCAAGAGGCCTACGAGCAGTACTTC.

CDR3 DNA sequence: TGTGCCAGTAGTATAGCGGGGTCTGAAGCTTTCTTT. Its translation: CASSIAGSEAFF. The V and J genes are TRBV19 and TRBJ1-1; D remains unclear. The CDR3 spans 12 residues. Germline V gene sequence: CDR1 LNHDA, CDR2 SQIVND (reference sequence). The V and J ends lost 1 base and 6 bases respectively, with 6 bases between them. Using reference TRBV19 and TRBJ1-1 for the parts outside the CDR3, the full variable domain is DGGITQSPKYLFRKEGQNVTLSCEQNLNHDAMYWYRQDPGQGLRLIYYSQIVNDFQKGDIAEGYSVSREKKESFPLTVTSAQKNPTAFYLCASSIAGSEAFFGQGTRLTVV.

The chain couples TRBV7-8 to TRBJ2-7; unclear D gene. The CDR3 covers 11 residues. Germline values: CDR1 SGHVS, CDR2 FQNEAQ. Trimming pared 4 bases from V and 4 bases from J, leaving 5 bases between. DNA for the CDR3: TGTGCCAGCAGCTCAAATTACGAGCAGTACTTC. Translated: CASSSNYEQYF.

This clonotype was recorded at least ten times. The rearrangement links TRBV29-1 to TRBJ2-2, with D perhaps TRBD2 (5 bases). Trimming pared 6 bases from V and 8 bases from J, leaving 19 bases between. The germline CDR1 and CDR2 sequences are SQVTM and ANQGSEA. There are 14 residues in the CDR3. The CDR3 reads CSVAGVFPWGELFF. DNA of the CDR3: TGCAGCGTCGCCGGGGTTTTTCCCTGGGGGGAGCTGTTTTTT.

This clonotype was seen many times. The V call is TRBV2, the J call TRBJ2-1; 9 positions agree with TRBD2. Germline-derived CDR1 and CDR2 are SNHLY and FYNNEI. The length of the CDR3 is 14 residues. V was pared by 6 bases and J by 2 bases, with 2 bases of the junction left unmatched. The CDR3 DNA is TGTGCCAGCAGGGAGCGGGAGGCCTACAATGAGCAGTTCTTC. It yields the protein CASREREAYNEQFF.

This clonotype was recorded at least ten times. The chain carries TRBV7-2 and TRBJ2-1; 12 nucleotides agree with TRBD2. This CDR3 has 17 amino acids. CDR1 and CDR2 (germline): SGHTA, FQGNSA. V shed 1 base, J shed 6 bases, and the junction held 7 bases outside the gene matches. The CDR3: CASSLGPSGRALNEQFF. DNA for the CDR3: TGTGCCAGCAGCTTAGGACCTAGCGGGAGGGCCCTCAATGAGCAGTTCTTC.

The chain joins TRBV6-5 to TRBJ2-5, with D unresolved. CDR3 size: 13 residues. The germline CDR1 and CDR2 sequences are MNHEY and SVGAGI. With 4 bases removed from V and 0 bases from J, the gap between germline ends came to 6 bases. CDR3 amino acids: CASSLWDQETQYF. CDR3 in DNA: TGTGCCAGCAGTTTGTGGGACCAAGAGACCCAGTACTTC.

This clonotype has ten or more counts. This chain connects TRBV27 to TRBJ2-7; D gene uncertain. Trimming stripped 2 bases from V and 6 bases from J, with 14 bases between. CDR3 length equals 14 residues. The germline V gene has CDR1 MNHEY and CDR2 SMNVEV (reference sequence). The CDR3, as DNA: TGTGCCAGCAGTTTAAGAGAAGGTATTCGCGAGCAGTACTTC. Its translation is CASSLREGIREQYF.

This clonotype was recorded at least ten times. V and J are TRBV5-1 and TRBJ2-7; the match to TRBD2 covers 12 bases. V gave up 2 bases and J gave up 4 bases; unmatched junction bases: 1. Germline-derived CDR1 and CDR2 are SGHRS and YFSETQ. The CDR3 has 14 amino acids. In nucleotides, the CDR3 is TGCGCCAGCAGCTTCGGGACTAGCGGGTACGAGCAGTACTTC. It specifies CASSFGTSGYEQYF.

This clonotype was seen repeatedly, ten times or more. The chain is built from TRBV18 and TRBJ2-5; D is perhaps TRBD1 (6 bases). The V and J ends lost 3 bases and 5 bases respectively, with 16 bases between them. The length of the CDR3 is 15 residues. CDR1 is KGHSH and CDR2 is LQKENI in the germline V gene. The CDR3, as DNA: TGTGCCAGCTCACCGCAGCGCACAGGGTTGGAGACCCAGTACTTC. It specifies CASSPQRTGLETQYF.

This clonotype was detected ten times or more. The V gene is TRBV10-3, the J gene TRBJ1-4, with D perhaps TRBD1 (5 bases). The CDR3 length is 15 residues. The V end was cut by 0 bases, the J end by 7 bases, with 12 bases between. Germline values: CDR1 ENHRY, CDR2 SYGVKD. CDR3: CAISESRRGAEKLFF. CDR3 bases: TGTGCCATCAGTGAGTCCCGAAGGGGTGCTGAAAAACTGTTTTTT.

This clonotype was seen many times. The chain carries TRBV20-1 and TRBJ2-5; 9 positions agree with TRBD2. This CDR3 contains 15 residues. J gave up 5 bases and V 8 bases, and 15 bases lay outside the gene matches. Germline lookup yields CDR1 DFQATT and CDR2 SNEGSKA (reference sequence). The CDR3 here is CSSQRGGRAEETQYF. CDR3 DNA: TGCAGTTCCCAGCGGGGCGGGAGGGCCGAGGAGACCCAGTACTTC.

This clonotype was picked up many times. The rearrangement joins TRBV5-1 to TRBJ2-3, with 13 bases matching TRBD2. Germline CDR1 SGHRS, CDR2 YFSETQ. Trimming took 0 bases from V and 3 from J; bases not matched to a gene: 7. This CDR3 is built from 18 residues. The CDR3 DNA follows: TGCGCCAGCAGCTTGGGAGGACTAGCGGGAGTATTAACAGATACGCAGTATTTT. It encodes CASSLGGLAGVLTDTQYF.

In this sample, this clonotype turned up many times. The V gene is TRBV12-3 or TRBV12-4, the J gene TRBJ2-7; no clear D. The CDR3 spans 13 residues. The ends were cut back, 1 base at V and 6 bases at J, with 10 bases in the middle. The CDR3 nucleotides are TGTGCCAGCAGTTTAGTTCCAGGCGCCGAGCAGTACTTC. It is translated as CASSLVPGAEQYF.

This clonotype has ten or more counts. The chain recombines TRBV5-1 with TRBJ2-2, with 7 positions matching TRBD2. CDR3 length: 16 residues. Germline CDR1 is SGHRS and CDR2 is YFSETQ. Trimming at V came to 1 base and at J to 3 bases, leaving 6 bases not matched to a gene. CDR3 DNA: TGCGCCAGCAGCTTGCGGACTGGGAGGGACACCGGGGAGCTGTTTTTT. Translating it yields CASSLRTGRDTGELFF.